The T cell receptor beta chain described here comes from a study of T cells in Graves' hyperthyroidism and ophthalmopathy. RNA transcripts provided the source from which TCR beta CDR3 regions were amplified. TCR CDR3 underwent first-round RT-PCR with the HTBI primer set. TCRdb ran MiXCR on the multiplex PCR reads and lists one entry per CDR3 protein. The sample lists about 250,000 distinct CDR3 sequences, around 26% seen once, with around 32% in the top ten. Disease duration was under 3 months in the ophthalmopathy patients, who also had a Clinical Activity Score of at least 3 and a NOSPECS grade of at least 4. With respect to this clonotype: Relative to the germline gene, one junction end is altered; a read error may explain this.

The CDR3 totals 14 residues. The sequenced sample consisted of blood. The chain is built from TRBV12-3 or TRBV12-4 and TRBJ2-7; 8 bases fit TRBD2. The TCR was taken from a woman aged 40 to 55 with Graves' ophthalmopathy. The CDR3 DNA reads as TGTGCCAGCAGCTTAGCGGGACCAATTTACGAGCAGTACTTC. Translation: CASSLAGPIYEQYF.